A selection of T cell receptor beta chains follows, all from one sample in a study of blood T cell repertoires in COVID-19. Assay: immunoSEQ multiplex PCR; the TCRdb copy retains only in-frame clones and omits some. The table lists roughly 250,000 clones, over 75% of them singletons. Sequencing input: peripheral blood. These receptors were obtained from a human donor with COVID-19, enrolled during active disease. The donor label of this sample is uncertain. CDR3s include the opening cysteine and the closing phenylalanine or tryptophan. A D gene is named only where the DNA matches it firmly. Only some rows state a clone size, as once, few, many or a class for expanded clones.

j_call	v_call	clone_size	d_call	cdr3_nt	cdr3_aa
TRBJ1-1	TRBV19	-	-	TGTGCCAGTAGTATGGGCTGGGGCGCGAACACTGAAGCTTTCTTT	CASSMGWGANTEAFF
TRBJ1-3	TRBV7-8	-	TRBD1	TGTGCCAGCAGCTTAGTACAGGGGGCAAGGGGCTCTGGAAACACCATATATTTT	CASSLVQGARGSGNTIYF
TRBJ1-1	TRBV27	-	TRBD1	TGTGCCAGCAGGCCTTGGACAGGGGGGAACACTGAAGCTTTCTTT	CASRPWTGGNTEAFF
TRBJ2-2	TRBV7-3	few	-	TGTGCCAGCAGCGCCCTACTGAGCACCGGGGAGCTGTTTTTT	CASSALLSTGELFF
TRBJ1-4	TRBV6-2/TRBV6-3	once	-	TGTGCCAGCAGTGGCCTCGGGGGAATAACTTCACCCAATGAAAAACTGTTTTTT	CASSGLGGITSPNEKLFF
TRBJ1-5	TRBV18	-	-	TGTGCCAGCTCACCTCTCGTCGCGGGTCAGCCCCAGCATTTT	CASSPLVAGQPQHF
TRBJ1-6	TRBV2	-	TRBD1	TGTGCCAGCAGGGGGACAGGAGAAGATAATTCACCCCTCCACTTT	CASRGTGEDNSPLHF
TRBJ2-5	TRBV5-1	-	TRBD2	TGCGCCAGCAGCTTGGCGCCTAGCGGGAGTCAAGAGACCCAGTACTTC	CASSLAPSGSQETQYF
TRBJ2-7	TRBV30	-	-	TGTGCCTGGAGTGTTAGTAGCGACTACGAGCAGTACTTC	CAWSVSSDYEQYF
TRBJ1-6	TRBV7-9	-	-	TGTGCCAGCAGCCTGCTGGGGAGCTCACCCCTCCACTTT	CASSLLGSSPLHF
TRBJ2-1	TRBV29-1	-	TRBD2	TGCAGCGCTCGGACTAGCTCCTACAATGAGCAGTTCTTC	CSARTSSYNEQFF
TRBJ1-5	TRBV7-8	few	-	TGTGCCAGCAGCCCCCCGGGGAATCAGCCCCAGCATTTT	CASSPPGNQPQHF
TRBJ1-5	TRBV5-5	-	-	TGTGCCAGCAGCTCGACAGCTTATAGCAATCAGCCCCAGCATTTT	CASSSTAYSNQPQHF
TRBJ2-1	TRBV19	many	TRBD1	TGTGCCAGTAGTATAGGGTCAGGGGGCAATTACAATGAGCAGTTCTTC	CASSIGSGGNYNEQFF
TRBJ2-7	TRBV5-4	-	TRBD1	TGTGCCAGCAGCTTGTATAGGACAGGGACCGAGCAGTACTTC	CASSLYRTGTEQYF
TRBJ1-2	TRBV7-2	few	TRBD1	TGTGCCAGCAGCGGACAGGGGACTAACTATGGCTACACCTTC	CASSGQGTNYGYTF
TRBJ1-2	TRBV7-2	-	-	TGTGCCAGCAGCTCTGCCCTGGCGGCGGGGTATGGCTACACCTTC	CASSSALAAGYGYTF
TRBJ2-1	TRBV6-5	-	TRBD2	TGTGCCAGCAGTTACGATAGCGGGAGCAATTACAATGAGCAGTTCTTC	CASSYDSGSNYNEQFF
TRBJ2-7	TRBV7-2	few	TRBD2	TGTGCCAGCAGCTTAGCCACCGGACTAGCGGGGGAGCAGTACTTC	CASSLATGLAGEQYF
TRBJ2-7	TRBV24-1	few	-	TGTGCCACCAGTGATGAACAGGGTCGCGAGCAGTACTTC	CATSDEQGREQYF
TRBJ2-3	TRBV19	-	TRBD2	TGTGCCAGTACCGTGACTAGCGGGAGGGCAGATACGCAGTATTTT	CASTVTSGRADTQYF
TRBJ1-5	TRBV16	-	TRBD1	TGTGCCAGCAGAAAGAACCGGGACAGGGATCAGCCCCAGCATTTT	CASRKNRDRDQPQHF
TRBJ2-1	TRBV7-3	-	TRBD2	TGTGCCAGCAGCTCTAGCGGGGCTTCCTACAATGAGCAGTTCTTC	CASSSSGASYNEQFF
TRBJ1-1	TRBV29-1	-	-	TGCAGCGTCTCCCTGGTGGGAGGGAGGACTGAAGCTTTCTTT	CSVSLVGGRTEAFF
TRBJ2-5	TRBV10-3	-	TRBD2	TGTGCCATCAGTGAGTCGGGGACTAGCGGGGCCCAAGAGACCCAGTACTTC	CAISESGTSGAQETQYF
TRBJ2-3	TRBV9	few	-	TGTGCCAGCAGCCCCCGGATGACAAACACAGATACGCAGTATTTT	CASSPRMTNTDTQYF
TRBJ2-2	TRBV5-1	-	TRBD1	TGCGCCAGCAGCTCCCGAGGGGGCGCCTTCGCCGGGGAGCTGTTTTTT	CASSSRGGAFAGELFF
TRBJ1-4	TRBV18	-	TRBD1	TGTGCCAGCTCACCGGACAGGCGTGAAAAACTGTTTTTT	CASSPDRREKLFF
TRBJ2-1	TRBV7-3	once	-	TGTGCCAGTACTAAGTCAAGCTCCTACAATGAGCAGTTCTTC	CASTKSSSYNEQFF
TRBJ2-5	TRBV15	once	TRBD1	TGTGCCACCAGCAGAGGTCGGGGACAGGGGGCCGGTGGGACCCAGTACTTC	CATSRGRGQGAGGTQYF
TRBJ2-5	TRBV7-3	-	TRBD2	TGTGCCAGCAGCCCGGGCGGGGGGGACGAGACCCAGTACTTC	CASSPGGGDETQYF
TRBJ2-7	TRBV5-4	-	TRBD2	TGTGCCAGCAGCTTGGCCGGGAGGGAGAGGAGAGGCGAGCAGTACTTC	CASSLAGRERRGEQYF
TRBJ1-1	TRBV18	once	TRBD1	TGTGCCAGCTCAACTACTCCTGACAGGGGGAACACTGAAGCTTTCTTT	CASSTTPDRGNTEAFF
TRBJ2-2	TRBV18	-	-	TGTGCCAGCTCACCACAACGGGACTCCGGGGAGCTGTTTTTT	CASSPQRDSGELFF
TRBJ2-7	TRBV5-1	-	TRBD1	TGCGCCAGCAGCCCGACAGGGGGAAGCTCCTACGAGCAGTACTTC	CASSPTGGSSYEQYF
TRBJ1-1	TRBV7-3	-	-	TGTGCCAGCAGCTTAACAGGGGCTGAAGCTTTCTTT	CASSLTGAEAFF
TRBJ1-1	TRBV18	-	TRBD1	TGTGCCAGCTCGGGGGGACAGGTGAACACTGAAGCTTTCTTT	CASSGGQVNTEAFF
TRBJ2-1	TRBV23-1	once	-	TGCGCCACCAGGGCACTCGGAGAGAAGTCCTACAATGAGCAGTTCTTC	CATRALGEKSYNEQFF
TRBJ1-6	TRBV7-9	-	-	TGTGCCAGCAGCCCCCCCGCGTTAGGACAGTATAATTCACCCCTCCACTTT	CASSPPALGQYNSPLHF
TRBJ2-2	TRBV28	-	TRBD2	TGTGCCAGTTTAGCGGGAGGGCAGGGGGAGCTGTTTTTT	CASLAGGQGELFF
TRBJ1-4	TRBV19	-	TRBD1	TGTGCCAGTAGGAAAACGACAGGGACAAATGAAAAACTGTTTTTT	CASRKTTGTNEKLFF
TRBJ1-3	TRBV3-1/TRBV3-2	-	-	TGTGCCAGCAGCCAAGATGCCTACTCTGGAAACACCATATATTTT	CASSQDAYSGNTIYF